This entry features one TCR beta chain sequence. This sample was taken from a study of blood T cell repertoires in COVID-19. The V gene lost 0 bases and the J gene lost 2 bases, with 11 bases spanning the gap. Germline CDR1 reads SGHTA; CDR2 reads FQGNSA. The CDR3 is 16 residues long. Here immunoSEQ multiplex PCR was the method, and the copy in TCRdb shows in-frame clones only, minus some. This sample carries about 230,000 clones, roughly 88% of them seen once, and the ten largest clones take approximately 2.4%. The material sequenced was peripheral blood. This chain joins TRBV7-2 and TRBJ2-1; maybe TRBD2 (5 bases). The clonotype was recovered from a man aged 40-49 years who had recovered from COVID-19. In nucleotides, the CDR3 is TGTGCCAGCAGCTTAGCCATCGGGGTAACCTACAATGAGCAGTTCTTC. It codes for CASSLAIGVTYNEQFF.